Sequencing of this T cell receptor (beta chain) was carried out in a study of T cell responses to AZD1222 COVID-19 vaccine. The repertoire was sequenced with immunoSEQ multiplex PCR; TCRdb's copy has only in-frame clones and lacks some. The sample holds approximately 200,000 clones; around 92% are singletons and the top ten take 7.5% to 9.5%. CDR3 length: 15 amino acids. Germline CDR1 GTSNPN, CDR2 SVGIG (reference sequence). V lost 1 base and J lost 4, with 16 bases in between. The material was peripheral blood, obtained on day 0 of AZD1222 vaccination. The clonotype originates from an adult in good health. This chain links TRBV30 with TRBJ1-2; D gene unclear. For the CDR3, the DNA is TGTGCCTGGAGTGGACTCCAGGTTGGAGGCTATGGCTACACCTTC. Its translation: CAWSGLQVGGYGYTF.